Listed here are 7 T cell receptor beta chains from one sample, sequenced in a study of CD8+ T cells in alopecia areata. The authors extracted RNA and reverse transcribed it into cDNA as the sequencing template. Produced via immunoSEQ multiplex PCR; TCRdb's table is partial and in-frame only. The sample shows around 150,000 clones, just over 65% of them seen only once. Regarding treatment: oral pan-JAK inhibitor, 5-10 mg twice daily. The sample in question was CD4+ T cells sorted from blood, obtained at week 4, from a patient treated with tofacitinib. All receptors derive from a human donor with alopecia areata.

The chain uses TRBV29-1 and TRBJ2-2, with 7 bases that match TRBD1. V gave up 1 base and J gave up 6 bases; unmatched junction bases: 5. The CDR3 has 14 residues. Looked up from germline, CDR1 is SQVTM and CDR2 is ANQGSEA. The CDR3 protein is CSVEVTGVSGELFF. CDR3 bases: TGCAGCGTTGAAGTTACAGGGGTGTCCGGGGAGCTGTTTTTT.

CDR3 in DNA: TGCGCCAGCAGCCAAGGTGAGGGGGATCAGCCCCAGCATTTT. This translates into CASSQGEGDQPQHF. V and J are TRBV4-1 and TRBJ1-5; D is possibly TRBD1 (6 bases). V dropped 1 base and J dropped 5 bases, with 9 bases sitting between them. The CDR3 runs 14 residues. Germline V CDR1 and CDR2: MGHRA, YSYEKL.

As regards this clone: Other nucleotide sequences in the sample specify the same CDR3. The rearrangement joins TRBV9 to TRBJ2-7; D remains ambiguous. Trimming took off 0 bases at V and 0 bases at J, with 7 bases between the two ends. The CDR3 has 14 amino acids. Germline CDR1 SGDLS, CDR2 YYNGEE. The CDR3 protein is CASSVASSSYEQYF. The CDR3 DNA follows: TGTGCCAGCAGCGTAGCCAGTAGCTCCTACGAGCAGTACTTC.

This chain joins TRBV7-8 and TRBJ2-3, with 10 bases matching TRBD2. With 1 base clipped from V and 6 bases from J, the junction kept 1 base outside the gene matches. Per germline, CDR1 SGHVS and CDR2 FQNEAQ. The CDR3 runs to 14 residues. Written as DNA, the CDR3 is TGTGCCAGCAGCTTAGAGGGACTAGCGGATACGCAGTATTTT. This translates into CASSLEGLADTQYF.

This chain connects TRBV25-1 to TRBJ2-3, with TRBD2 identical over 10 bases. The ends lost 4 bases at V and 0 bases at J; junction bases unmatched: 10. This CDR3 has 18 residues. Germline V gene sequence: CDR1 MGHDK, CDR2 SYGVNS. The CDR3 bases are TGTGCCAGCAGTGGGCCTAGCGGGGGATTTGGGAGCACAGATACGCAGTATTTT. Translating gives CASSGPSGGFGSTDTQYF.

CDR3 loop: CSVEDQGITFF. The DNA for the CDR3 is TGCAGCGTTGAAGATCAGGGGATAACTTTCTTT. The chain employs TRBV29-1 and TRBJ1-1, with D possibly matching TRBD1 (6 bases). This CDR3 comprises 11 residues. V shed 0 bases and J shed 12 bases, with 11 bases lying between them. Germline loops: CDR1 SQVTM, CDR2 ANQGSEA.

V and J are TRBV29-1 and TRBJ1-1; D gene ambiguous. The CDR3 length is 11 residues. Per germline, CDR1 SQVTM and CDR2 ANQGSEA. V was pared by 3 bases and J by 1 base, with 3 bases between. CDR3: CSVEPNTEAFF. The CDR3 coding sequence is TGCAGCGTTGAGCCGAACACTGAAGCTTTCTTT.